The 14 T cell receptor beta chains reported below all come from one sample, sequenced in a study of cytomegalovirus exposure and HLA in healthy donors (dated by TCRdb to the late 2010s). Library construction relied on the immunoSEQ multiplex PCR assay. A mixture of 60 forward primers for TCR Vbeta segments and 13 reverse primers for TCR Jbeta segments was used in the multiplex PCR. The clones in this table, taken by TCRdb from immuneACCESS, are in-frame only. Not every clone is retained; where verified, under half of the shortfall comes from an unresolved V gene, and the cause of the rest is unknown. This sample is represented by approximately 150,000 clones; around two thirds of them were singletons. Jointly, the top ten make up more than 9% of the sample. Sequencing was carried out using PBMCs. These receptors all stem from a man younger than 45 in good health and CMV-seropositive.

The chain recombines TRBV5-1 with TRBJ1-1; perhaps TRBD1 as D (6 bases). CDR1 and CDR2 (germline): SGHRS, YFSETQ. V was cut by 3 bases and J by 6 bases, with 21 bases left in between. The CDR3 contains 16 residues. CDR3 DNA sequence: TGCGCCAGCAGCTGGGGCGCGTCAGGGGATTGGTCTGAAGCTTTCTTT. Translated, it gives CASSWGASGDWSEAFF.

This chain links TRBV6-6 with TRBJ1-2; 7 bases align to TRBD1. This CDR3 comprises 14 residues. Germline CDR1 reads MNHNY; CDR2 reads SVGAGI (reference sequence). Trimming took 2 bases from V and 6 from J; bases not matched to a gene: 6. The CDR3 region has the DNA TGTGCCAGCAGTTACAACCGGGACAGTGATGGCTACACCTTC. Residues: CASSYNRDSDGYTF.

This chain links TRBV5-1 with TRBJ1-1; D unclear. CDR3 size: 14 residues. Germline V lookup: CDR1 SGHRS, CDR2 YFSETQ. V was pared by 5 bases and J by 1 base, with 12 bases between. CDR3 residues: CASRKQIGNTEAFF. The CDR3 nucleotides read TGCGCCAGCAGGAAACAGATCGGGAACACTGAAGCTTTCTTT.

The CDR3: CASSLGQLIETQYF. The CDR3 DNA reads TGTGCCAGCAGCTTGGGACAGCTGATAGAGACCCAGTACTTC. The V call is TRBV5-4, the J call TRBJ2-5; the D gene is possibly TRBD1 (5 bases). Trimming left V 0 bases short and J 4 bases short, with 10 bases between. Germline V gives CDR1 SGHNT, CDR2 YYREEE (reference sequence). The CDR3 contains 14 residues.

The chain joins TRBV9 to TRBJ1-2; D is perhaps TRBD1 (5 bases). The CDR3 is 13 amino acids. Trimming removed 5 bases from V and 3 bases from J, with 11 bases in between. Germline V lookup: CDR1 SGDLS, CDR2 YYNGEE. CDR3 DNA sequence: TGTGCCAGCAGTGCCAGGGAACACTATGGCTACACCTTC. This encodes CASSAREHYGYTF.

The chain uses TRBV30 and TRBJ1-1; D remains unclear. Germline CDR1 GTSNPN, CDR2 SVGIG (reference sequence). V was trimmed by 4 bases and J by 1 base, leaving 4 bases between them. CDR3 length: 11 residues. In DNA, the CDR3 is TGTGCCTGGATGAGGAACACTGAAGCTTTCTTT. As protein: CAWMRNTEAFF. Filled out from reference TRBV30 and TRBJ1-1, the complete variable domain reads SQTIHQWPATLVQPVGSPLSLECTVEGTSNPNLYWYRQAAGRGLQLLFYSVGIGQISSEVPQNLSASRPQDRQFILSSKKLLLSDSGFYLCAWMRNTEAFFGQGTRLTVV.

The chain uses TRBV19 and TRBJ1-1; D remains unclear. Germline V gene data show CDR1 as LNHDA and CDR2 as SQIVND (reference sequence). V was clipped by 5 bases and J by 0 bases, with 10 bases between them. This CDR3 spans 14 amino acids. The chain's CDR3 is CASSPETVNTEAFF. In nucleotides, the CDR3 is TGTGCCAGTAGTCCGGAAACAGTGAACACTGAAGCTTTCTTT.

This clone showed up just once. The chain recombines TRBV27 with TRBJ1-2; perhaps TRBD1 as D (5 bases). Germline V gives CDR1 MNHEY, CDR2 SMNVEV (reference sequence). CDR3 size: 14 residues. With 4 bases removed from V and 4 bases from J, the gap between germline ends came to 13 bases. The CDR3 sequence is CASSSLRGGYGYTF. In DNA form, the CDR3 reads TGTGCCAGCAGTTCCCTCCGGGGGGGCTATGGCTACACCTTC.

The chain uses TRBV4-1 and TRBJ2-1; 9 nucleotides line up with TRBD2. The germline CDR1 and CDR2 sequences are MGHRA and YSYEKL. V was clipped by 0 bases and J by 6 bases; unmatched bases: 9. This CDR3 has 17 residues. CDR3 amino acids: CASSQDFRLAGSNEQFF. The CDR3 nucleotides are TGCGCCAGCAGCCAAGATTTTCGGCTAGCGGGATCCAATGAGCAGTTCTTC.

This clone was seen more than once but under ten times. The chain couples TRBV19 to TRBJ2-7; no firm D call. V dropped 1 base and J dropped 4 bases, with 14 bases sitting between them. The CDR3 totals 15 residues. The germline V gene has CDR1 LNHDA and CDR2 SQIVND (reference sequence). The CDR3 nucleotides are TGTGCCAGTAGTATAGCACTACTCGGTCGATACGAGCAGTACTTC. Its translation: CASSIALLGRYEQYF.

The chain links TRBV28 to TRBJ1-1; D not certain. The germline CDR1 and CDR2 sequences are MDHEN and SYDVKM. CDR3 length: 13 residues. V dropped 6 bases and J dropped 4 bases, with 12 bases sitting between them. CDR3 loop: CASRSGLGTEAFF. CDR3 nucleotides: TGTGCCAGCAGATCCGGACTGGGCACTGAAGCTTTCTTT.

Here the CDR3 DNA reads TGTGCCAGCAGTGAGTACAGGGGGTTTAAGGATACGCAGTATTTT. It codes for CASSEYRGFKDTQYF. The chain couples TRBV6-1 to TRBJ2-3; TRBD1 matches at 8 bases. The CDR3 spans 15 residues. With 3 bases clipped from V and 6 bases from J, the junction kept 8 bases outside the gene matches. Germline V gene sequence: CDR1 MNHNS, CDR2 SASEGT.

This clone has only a few counts. The V and J genes are TRBV7-9 and TRBJ2-7, with TRBD2 matching over 8 bases. Germline loops: CDR1 SEHNR, CDR2 FQNEAQ (reference sequence). The V gene end was trimmed by 4 bases and the J gene end by 4 bases; junction bases not matched to a gene: 12. CDR3 length equals 16 residues. The CDR3 region is CASSSETSGPLYEQYF. The CDR3 nucleotides read TGTGCCAGCAGCTCCGAAACTAGCGGTCCTTTGTACGAGCAGTACTTC.

This chain joins TRBV10-3 and TRBJ1-1; 8 positions match TRBD1. With 6 bases clipped from V and 3 bases from J, the junction kept 9 bases outside the gene matches. Germline CDR1 and CDR2: ENHRY and SYGVKD. The CDR3 runs 15 residues. CDR3 sequence reads: CAISNRGGLDTEAFF. DNA for the CDR3: TGTGCCATCAGCAACAGGGGGGGTCTCGACACTGAAGCTTTCTTT.